The sequence of this TCR beta chain was determined in a study of control samples from healthy donors and cancer patients (dated by TCRdb to the early 2020s). The method behind the library was the immunoSEQ multiplex PCR assay. Entries here come from immuneACCESS through TCRdb and include only in-frame sequences with V and J called. Some clones fail to appear in such tables; in the studies checked, an unresolved V gene covers under half of the shortfall, and the cause of the remainder is unknown. Within this sample are about 170,000 clones, with about 86% of them counted one time only. The top ten clones comprise approximately 4.9% of the sample. About this clone itself: Its antigen specificity is not known. No base qualities exist here, and no much larger clone lies one base off it.

V lost 3 bases and J lost 8 bases; the stretch between them is 16 bases long. The CDR3 has 13 amino acids, counting the end cysteine and phenylalanine. The only DNA kept is the CDR3, 39 bases in frame from the first base. From the germline V gene (reference sequence), CDR1 is GTSNPN and CDR2 is SVGIG. The TCR was taken from a woman in her twenties or thirties in good health. The chain was built from TRBV30 and TRBJ1-2; confidence is insufficient to name the D gene. The sequenced sample consisted of blood. Read as DNA, the sequence is TGTGCCTGGAGGGAGACGGACTTGGGAGGCTACACCTTC. Its product reads: CAWRETDLGGYTF.